This T cell receptor beta chain was profiled in a study of T cell responses to AZD1222 COVID-19 vaccine. Pooling of second doses given at about 4 or about 12 weeks was done. Using immunoSEQ multiplex PCR, the repertoire was profiled, and TCRdb retains in-frame clones only, with some absent. The data contain more than 95,000 clones, approximately 90% of them singletons. This clonotype originated in an adult who received the AZD1222 COVID-19 vaccine. The specimen comprised peripheral blood, sampled 28 days after the second AZD1222 dose.

CDR3: CASILLGRIPGNEQFF. Written as DNA, the CDR3 is TGTGCCAGCATCCTTCTGGGACGTATCCCTGGCAATGAGCAGTTCTTC. V gene TRBV7-2 combines with J gene TRBJ2-1; D assignment may be TRBD1 or TRBD2 (5 bases each). There are 16 residues in the CDR3. V was pared by 7 bases and J by 6 bases, with 22 bases between. Germline lookup yields CDR1 SGHTA and CDR2 FQGNSA.